These 21 T cell receptor beta chains were all obtained from the same sample, sequenced in a study of T cell responses to AZD1222 COVID-19 vaccine. Method: immunoSEQ multiplex PCR; TCRdb's copy keeps in-frame clones and lacks some. The sample includes about 120,000 clones, about 90% of them seen just once. The sample was peripheral blood, taken on day 0 of AZD1222 vaccination. All receptors come from an adult in good health.

This chain connects TRBV3-1 (or the pseudogene TRBV3-2) to TRBJ1-3, with D perhaps matching TRBD1 (6 bases). V was trimmed by 0 bases and J by 4 bases, leaving 16 bases between them. In germline, CDR1 is LGHDT, CDR2 YNNKEL (reference sequence). The CDR3 is 17 amino acids. The CDR3 nucleotides are TGTGCCAGCAGCCAAGATCCGGGACATAGGTTAGGAAACACCATATATTTT. It is translated as CASSQDPGHRLGNTIYF.

V usage is TRBV7-9 and J usage is TRBJ2-7; 11 nucleotides match TRBD2. J gave up 5 bases and V 3 bases, and 12 bases lay outside the gene matches. Germline V lookup: CDR1 SEHNR, CDR2 FQNEAQ (reference sequence). This CDR3 has 17 amino acids. The CDR3 reads CASSFGTSTSGSHEQYF. The CDR3 DNA follows: TGTGCCAGCAGCTTCGGTACGTCCACTAGCGGGAGTCACGAGCAGTACTTC.

V and J are TRBV5-4 and TRBJ2-3; D is unclear. The ends were cut back, 4 bases at V and 0 bases at J, with 6 bases in the middle. Germline CDR1 is SGHNT and CDR2 is YYREEE (reference sequence). There are 13 residues in the CDR3. The CDR3 reads CASSSISTDTQYF. In nucleotides, the CDR3 is TGTGCCAGCAGCAGTATAAGCACAGATACGCAGTATTTT.

V usage is TRBV4-1 and J usage is TRBJ2-5, with TRBD1 as a possible D gene (5 bases). Trimming cost V 0 bases and J 5 bases, with 16 bases left between them. CDR1 is MGHRA, CDR2 YSYEKL, per germline. CDR3 length equals 16 residues. CDR3 DNA: TGCGCCAGCAGCCAAGAAACGTTAGGGGTTTGGGAGACCCAGTACTTC. This translates into CASSQETLGVWETQYF.

This clone was detected only a few times. This chain joins TRBV4-2 and TRBJ1-2; TRBD1 matches 7 bases. V lost 1 base, J lost 6 bases, and 11 bases stayed unmatched. The CDR3 sequence is 16 residues long. Germline V gene lookup returns CDR1 LGHNA and CDR2 YNFKEQ. The CDR3 spells CASSQVGVQGEDGYTF. The CDR3 bases are TGTGCCAGCAGCCAAGTGGGAGTGCAGGGGGAGGATGGCTACACCTTC.

The chain employs TRBV5-4 and TRBJ1-1; a possible D gene is TRBD1 (6 bases). Trimming stripped 1 base from V and 4 bases from J, with 8 bases between. Germline CDR1 and CDR2: SGHNT and YYREEE (reference sequence). The CDR3 has 13 residues. CDR3 sequence reads: CASSLTGSTEAFF. The DNA for the CDR3 is TGTGCCAGCAGCTTGACAGGGTCCACTGAAGCTTTCTTT.

The gene calls are TRBV9 and TRBJ1-1; 7 bases match TRBD1. V shed 0 bases, J shed 2 bases, and the junction held 10 bases outside the gene matches. The germline V gene encodes CDR1 SGDLS and CDR2 YYNGEE. The CDR3 consists of 17 residues. The CDR3 region has the DNA TGTGCCAGCAGCGTAGGAGGCCACCGGGACAGCAACACTGAAGCTTTCTTT. It is translated as CASSVGGHRDSNTEAFF.

V is TRBV7-9 and J is TRBJ1-1, with no clear D. In germline, CDR1 is SEHNR, CDR2 FQNEAQ (reference sequence). The CDR3 runs to 13 residues. The V and J ends lost 2 bases and 8 bases respectively, with 12 bases between them. In nucleotides, the CDR3 is TGTGCCAGCAGCTTATTGGTCGACCAGGAAGCTTTCTTT. Amino acids: CASSLLVDQEAFF.

A few counts support this clone. The chain combines TRBV2 with TRBJ2-3; no firm D call. The V and J ends lost 2 bases and 5 bases respectively, with 2 bases between them. Germline values: CDR1 SNHLY, CDR2 FYNNEI. The CDR3 has 11 amino acids. The CDR3 loop is CASSELDTQYF. The CDR3 nucleotides read TGTGCCAGCAGTGAACTAGATACGCAGTATTTT.

The J gene is TRBJ2-1, the V gene TRBV5-5, with TRBD2 identical over 10 bases. The CDR3 runs to 15 residues. CDR1 and CDR2 from the germline V gene are SGHKS and YYEKEE (reference sequence). Trimming at V came to 3 bases and at J to 4 bases, leaving 4 bases not matched to a gene. The CDR3 region is CASSSLAGGYNEQFF. The CDR3 DNA follows: TGTGCCAGCAGCTCGTTAGCGGGGGGATACAATGAGCAGTTCTTC.

In DNA form, the CDR3 reads TGTGCCAGCAGTTACAGGGATTATTCACCCCTCCACTTT. Protein: CASSYRDYSPLHF. The chain uses TRBV27 and TRBJ1-6; D is perhaps TRBD1 (6 bases). The CDR3 contains 13 residues. Germline CDR1 reads MNHEY; CDR2 reads SMNVEV (reference sequence). Trimming shortened V by 4 bases and J by 8 bases, and 9 bases separated the two germline ends.

The chain has TRBV20-1 and TRBJ1-1, with D possibly being TRBD1 (6 bases). The germline V and J ends were trimmed by 0 bases and 8 bases, with 7 bases remaining between them. The CDR3 runs 11 residues. Per germline, CDR1 DFQATT and CDR2 SNEGSKA (reference sequence). Written as DNA, the CDR3 is TGCAGTGCTAGAGACAGGGGAGAAGCTTTCTTT. Protein sequence: CSARDRGEAFF.

The chain combines TRBV6-5 with TRBJ2-3; no clear D gene. CDR1 is MNHEY and CDR2 is SVGAGI in the germline V gene. The CDR3 has 14 residues. V lost 7 bases and J 0 bases, leaving 11 bases between the germline ends. CDR3 region: CASKLQDSTDTQYF. The CDR3 bases are TGTGCCAGCAAACTTCAAGATAGCACAGATACGCAGTATTTT.

The V and J genes are TRBV19 and TRBJ1-2; 9 nucleotides align to TRBD1. Germline assignment: CDR1 LNHDA and CDR2 SQIVND (reference sequence). CDR3 length equals 14 residues. J gave up 8 bases and V 6 bases, and 10 bases lay outside the gene matches. The CDR3 sequence: CASRSPQGARGYTF. The CDR3 DNA follows: TGTGCCAGTAGATCCCCACAGGGGGCGCGGGGCTACACCTTC.

V gene TRBV4-1 combines with J gene TRBJ1-6; 7 positions match TRBD1. The germline CDR1 and CDR2 sequences are MGHRA and YSYEKL. The CDR3 loop spans 15 amino acids. With 1 base clipped from V and 8 bases from J, the junction kept 5 bases outside the gene matches. CDR3 in amino acids: CASSQVVTGYSPLHF. The CDR3 DNA follows: TGCGCCAGCAGCCAAGTCGTGACAGGGTATTCACCCCTCCACTTT.

The rearrangement links TRBV27 to TRBJ1-1; 7 bases agree with TRBD1. There are 15 residues in the CDR3. Germline V gives CDR1 MNHEY, CDR2 SMNVEV (reference sequence). J lost 7 bases, V lost 5 bases, and 13 bases had no gene match. CDR3 sequence: CASSPRQGGMGEAFF. Written as DNA, the CDR3 is TGTGCCAGCAGTCCGAGACAGGGAGGGATGGGTGAAGCTTTCTTT.

CDR3 in amino acids: CASSPSGSADTQYF. CDR3 bases: TGTGCCAGCAGCCCTAGCGGGAGCGCCGATACGCAGTATTTT. The chain links TRBV11-3 to TRBJ2-3; 10 bases fit TRBD2. Germline V CDR1 and CDR2: SGHNT, YENEEA. This CDR3 is 14 amino acids long. V shed 5 bases, J shed 6 bases, and the junction held 5 bases outside the gene matches.

The chain combines TRBV7-3 with TRBJ2-1; TRBD2 is a possible D gene (5 bases). V was pared by 5 bases and J by 8 bases, with 16 bases between. CDR3 length: 14 amino acids. CDR1 and CDR2 from the germline V gene are SGHTA and FQGTGA. The CDR3 here is CASSPIGLSDEQFF. The CDR3 DNA sequence: TGTGCCAGCAGCCCAATCGGACTGTCCGATGAGCAGTTCTTC.

The chain couples TRBV18 to TRBJ1-1; D is uncertain. Germline assignment: CDR1 KGHSH and CDR2 LQKENI. The length of the CDR3 is 16 residues. Trimming left V 1 base short and J 0 bases short, with 12 bases between. CDR3 DNA sequence: TGTGCCAGCTCACCACTTTTGGTACAGATGAACACTGAAGCTTTCTTT. The encoded protein is CASSPLLVQMNTEAFF.

This rearrangement joins TRBV12-3 or TRBV12-4 to TRBJ1-1; 7 bases match TRBD1. The CDR3 runs 13 residues. V gave up 10 bases and J gave up 4 bases; unmatched junction bases: 9. For the CDR3, the DNA is TGTGCCACCCAAAAGGGGGCCGGCACTGAAGCTTTCTTT. Protein sequence: CATQKGAGTEAFF.

The rearrangement links TRBV29-1 to TRBJ2-7; possible D gene TRBD1, 6 bases. CDR3 length equals 12 residues. Trimming shortened V by 7 bases and J by 3 bases, and 13 bases separated the two germline ends. Germline V CDR1 and CDR2: SQVTM, ANQGSEA. This CDR3 is CSATQGNYEQYF. CDR3 in DNA: TGCAGCGCAACACAGGGAAACTACGAGCAGTACTTC.